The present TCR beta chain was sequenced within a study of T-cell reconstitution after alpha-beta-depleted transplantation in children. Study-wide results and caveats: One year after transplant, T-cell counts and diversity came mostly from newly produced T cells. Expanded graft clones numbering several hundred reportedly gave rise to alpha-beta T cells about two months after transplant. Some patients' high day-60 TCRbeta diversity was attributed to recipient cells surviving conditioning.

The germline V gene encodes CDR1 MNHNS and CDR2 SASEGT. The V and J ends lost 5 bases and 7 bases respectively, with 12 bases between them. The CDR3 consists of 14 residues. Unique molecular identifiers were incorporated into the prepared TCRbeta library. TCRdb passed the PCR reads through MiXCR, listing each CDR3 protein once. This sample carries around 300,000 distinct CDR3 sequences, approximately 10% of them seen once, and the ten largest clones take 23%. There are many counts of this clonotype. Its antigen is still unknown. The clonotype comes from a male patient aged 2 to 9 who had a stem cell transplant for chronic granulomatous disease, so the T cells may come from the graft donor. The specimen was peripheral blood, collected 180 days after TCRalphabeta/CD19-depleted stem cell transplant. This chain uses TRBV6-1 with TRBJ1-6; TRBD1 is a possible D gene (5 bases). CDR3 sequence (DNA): TGTGCCAGCAGTAATCCGGGACTGAATTCACCCCTCCACTTT. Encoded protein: CASSNPGLNSPLHF.